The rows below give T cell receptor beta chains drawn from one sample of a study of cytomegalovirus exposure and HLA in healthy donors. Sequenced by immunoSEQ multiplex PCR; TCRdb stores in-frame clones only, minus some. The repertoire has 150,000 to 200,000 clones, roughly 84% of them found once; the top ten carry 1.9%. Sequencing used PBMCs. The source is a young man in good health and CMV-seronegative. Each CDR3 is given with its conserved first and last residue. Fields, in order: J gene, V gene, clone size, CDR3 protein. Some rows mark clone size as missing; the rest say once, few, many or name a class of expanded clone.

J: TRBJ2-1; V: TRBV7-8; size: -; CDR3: CASSSLPVLSYNEQFF
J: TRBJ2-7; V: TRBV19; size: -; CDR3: CASSTGQAKNPYEQYF
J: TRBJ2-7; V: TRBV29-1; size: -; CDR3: CSVRTVLAGRGDEQYF
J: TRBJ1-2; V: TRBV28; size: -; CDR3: CASSQGQGAYGYTF
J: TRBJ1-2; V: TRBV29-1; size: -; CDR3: CSVELQGEGYTF
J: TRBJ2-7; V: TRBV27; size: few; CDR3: CASSSSAGASYEQYF
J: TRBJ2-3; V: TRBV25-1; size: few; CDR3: CASSELGQTDTDTQYF
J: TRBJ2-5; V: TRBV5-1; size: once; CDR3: CASSLPSTSEGGTQYF
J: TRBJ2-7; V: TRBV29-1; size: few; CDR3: CSVGDRIYEQYF
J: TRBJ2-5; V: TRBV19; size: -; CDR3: CATSTGIETQYF
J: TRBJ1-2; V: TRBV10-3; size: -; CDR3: CAIEKGGLTGYTF
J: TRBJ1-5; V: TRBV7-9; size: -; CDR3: CASSLDTSRPQHF
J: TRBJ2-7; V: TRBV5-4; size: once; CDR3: CASSLARARHEQYF
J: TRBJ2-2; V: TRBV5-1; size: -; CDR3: CASSLSVAFTGELFF
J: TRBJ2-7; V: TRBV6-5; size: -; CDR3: CASSYSIRGPEQYF
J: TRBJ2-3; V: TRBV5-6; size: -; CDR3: CASSRDRSTDTQYF
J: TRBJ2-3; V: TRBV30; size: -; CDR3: CAWRGADYTDTQYF
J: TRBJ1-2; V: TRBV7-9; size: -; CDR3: CASTLAYGDYGYTF
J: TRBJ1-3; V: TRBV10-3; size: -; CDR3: CAISGGQVLSGNTIYF
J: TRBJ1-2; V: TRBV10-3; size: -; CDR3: CAISRQEINYGYTF